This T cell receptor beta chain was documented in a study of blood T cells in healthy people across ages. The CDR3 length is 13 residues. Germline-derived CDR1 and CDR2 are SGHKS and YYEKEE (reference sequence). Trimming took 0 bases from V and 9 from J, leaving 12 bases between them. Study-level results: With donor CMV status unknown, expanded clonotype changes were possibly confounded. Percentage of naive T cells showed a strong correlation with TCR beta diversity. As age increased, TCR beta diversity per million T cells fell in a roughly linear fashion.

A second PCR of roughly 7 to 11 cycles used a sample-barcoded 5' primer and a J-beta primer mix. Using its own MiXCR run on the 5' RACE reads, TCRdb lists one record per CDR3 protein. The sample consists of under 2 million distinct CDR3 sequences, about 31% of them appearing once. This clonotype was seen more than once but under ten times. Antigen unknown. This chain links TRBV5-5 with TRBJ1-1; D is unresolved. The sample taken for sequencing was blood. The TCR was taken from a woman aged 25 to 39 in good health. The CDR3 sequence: CASSLDGLPQAFF. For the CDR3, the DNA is TGTGCCAGCAGCTTGGACGGACTCCCTCAAGCTTTCTTT. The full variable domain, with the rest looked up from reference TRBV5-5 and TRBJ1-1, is DAGVTQSPTHLIKTRGQQVTLRCSPISGHKSVSWYQQVLGQGPQFIFQYYEKEERGRGNFPDRFSARQFPNYSSELNVNALLLGDSALYLCASSLDGLPQAFFGQGTRLTVV.